This TCR beta chain was retrieved from a study of cytomegalovirus exposure and HLA in healthy donors. Study outcomes and limitations: It was confirmed in vitro that a few of the CMV-associated chains were specific for CMV antigens. Data from an earlier analysis indicated that most TCR beta V segments were productive either about 87% or about 30% of the time.

PCR involved 60 Vbeta and 13 Jbeta primers. Source study methods: Later, 65 million to 85 million unique TCR beta chains were counted in an analysis, and about 12 million of them were shared. Libraries were prepared by immunoSEQ multiplex PCR; TCRdb keeps only in-frame clonotypes and omits some of them. Clone size and V and J calls were adopted from that table, with D and trimming inferred from the DNA. The sample lists 120,000 or so clones; 80% to 90% were seen once. Germline CDR1 SGHAT, CDR2 FQNNGV. The CDR3 is 15 amino acids. Trimming removed 1 base at V and 3 bases at J, with 9 bases between. Turning to this clone: The antigen remains unidentified.

Sequencing was performed on PBMCs. This chain uses TRBV11-2 with TRBJ2-2, with D perhaps matching TRBD2 (6 bases). The source of this sequence is a woman in her 40s in good health and CMV-seropositive. This CDR3 reads CASSLAGLDTGELFF. In DNA, the CDR3 is TGTGCCAGCAGCTTAGCGGGACTCGACACCGGGGAGCTGTTTTTT.